The 5 T cell receptor beta chains below come from one sample, sequenced in a study of T cells after posttransplantation cyclophosphamide (dated by TCRdb to the mid-2010s). Libraries were prepared through the immunoSEQ multiplex PCR assay. TCRdb obtained this table from immuneACCESS and retained in-frame rearrangements with V and J assigned. These tables miss some clones; where compared with another copy, unresolved V genes account for less than half of the shortfall, and the remainder is unexplained. There are 9,500 to 15,000 clones in this sample, and none of them is a singleton. Jointly, the top ten make up roughly 25% of the sample. What this sample's treatment or condition label stands for: high-dose cyclophosphamide on days +3 and +4 as single-agent GVHD prophylaxis. For conditioning, the PTCy patients got busulfan and fludarabine, then a related or unrelated marrow graft, followed by cyclophosphamide on days +3 and +4.

This sample comprised PBMCs, obtained after allogeneic stem cell transplant with posttransplant cyclophosphamide. The receptor set was obtained from a female patient in her 40s who received an allogeneic stem cell transplant from a related donor, was CMV-positive, and had acute GVHD only. A transplant means some T cells may be of graft donor rather than patient origin.

This clone was counted between two and nine times. The chain is built from TRBV6-5 and TRBJ1-1, with 10 bases fitting TRBD1. Germline-derived CDR1 and CDR2 are MNHEY and SVGAGI. This CDR3 is built from 14 residues. V shed 5 bases, J shed 2 bases, and the junction held 2 bases outside the gene matches. The CDR3 sequence: CASSMTGGNTEAFF. CDR3 in DNA: TGTGCCAGCAGTATGACAGGGGGCAACACTGAAGCTTTCTTT.

This clone came up many times. The chain joins TRBV7-9 to TRBJ1-3; D is possibly TRBD1 (6 bases). V shed 5 bases and J shed 2 bases, with 13 bases lying between them. CDR1 is SEHNR and CDR2 is FQNEAQ in the germline V gene (reference sequence). The CDR3 consists of 15 residues. The CDR3 bases are TGTGCCAGCAGCAGTCTACAGGGAACTGGAAACACCATATATTTT. Its translation: CASSSLQGTGNTIYF.

This clone appeared many times. V gene TRBV6-1 combines with J gene TRBJ2-7, with 9 positions matching TRBD1. V shed 5 bases, J shed 5 bases, and the junction held 10 bases outside the gene matches. Germline V CDR1 and CDR2: MNHNS, SASEGT. This CDR3 spans 15 amino acids. In DNA, the CDR3 is TGTGCCAGCAGTTTATCGGGACAGGGTTTCCACGAGCAGTACTTC. Its protein is CASSLSGQGFHEQYF.

This clone was observed at least ten times. The chain links TRBV4-1 to TRBJ1-2; 8 nucleotides agree with TRBD1. This CDR3 has 15 amino acids. The J segment lost 5 bases and the V segment lost 3 bases, leaving 8 bases of the junction unmatched. Germline lookup yields CDR1 MGHRA and CDR2 YSYEKL. The CDR3 sequence is CASSQGGQETYGYTF. DNA for the CDR3: TGCGCCAGCAGCCAGGGGGGACAGGAAACTTATGGCTACACCTTC.

This clone has a count of ten or more. The chain joins TRBV14 to TRBJ2-7, with 7 bases that match TRBD2. CDR3 length equals 13 residues. V shed 4 bases and J 2 bases; nucleotides not matched to a gene: 2. Germline values: CDR1 SGHDN, CDR2 FVKESK. CDR3 residues: CASSRGTTYEQYF. CDR3 DNA sequence: TGTGCCAGCAGCCGAGGGACTACCTACGAGCAGTACTTC.